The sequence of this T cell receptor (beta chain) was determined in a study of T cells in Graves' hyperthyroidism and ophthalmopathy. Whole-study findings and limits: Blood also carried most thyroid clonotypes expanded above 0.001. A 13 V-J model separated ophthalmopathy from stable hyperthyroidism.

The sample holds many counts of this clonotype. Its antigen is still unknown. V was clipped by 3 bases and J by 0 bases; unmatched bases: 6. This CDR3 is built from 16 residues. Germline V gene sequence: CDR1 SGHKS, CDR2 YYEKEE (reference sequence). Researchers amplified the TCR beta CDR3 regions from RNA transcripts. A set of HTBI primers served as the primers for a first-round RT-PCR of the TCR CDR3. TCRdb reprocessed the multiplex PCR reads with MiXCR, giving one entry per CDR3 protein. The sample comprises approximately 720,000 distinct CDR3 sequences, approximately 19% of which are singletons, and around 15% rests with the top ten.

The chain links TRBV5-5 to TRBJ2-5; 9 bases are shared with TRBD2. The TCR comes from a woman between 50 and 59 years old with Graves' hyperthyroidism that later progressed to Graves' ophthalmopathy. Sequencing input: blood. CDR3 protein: CASSYRSGGNQETQYF. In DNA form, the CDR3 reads TGTGCCAGCAGCTATCGCAGCGGGGGGAACCAAGAGACCCAGTACTTC.